Below are 13 T cell receptor beta chains sequenced from a single sample in a study of HIV-infected patients and healthy controls. cDNA was made from 500 ng RNA using alpha and beta constant primers. Each of the alpha and beta chains got its own library through chain-specific third strand synthesis with indices. MiXCR, applied by TCRdb to the 5' RACE reads, yields one record per CDR3 protein. The sample yields about 11,000 distinct CDR3 sequences, 5% to 6.5% seen once. The repertoire came from unfractionated whole blood and reflected all unsorted peripheral T cells. The specimen sequenced was blood. Every receptor here comes from an adult in good health.

By proportion, this clonotype is medium-sized. V and J are TRBV29-1 and TRBJ2-2, with D perhaps TRBD1 (6 bases). Deletions cut 6 bases from V and 6 bases from J, with 14 bases between. Germline CDR1 SQVTM, CDR2 ANQGSEA. This CDR3 spans 13 amino acids. The CDR3 region has the DNA TGCAGCGTGCACACAGGGTCGGCCGGGGAGCTGTTTTTT. This gives the protein CSVHTGSAGELFF.

This clonotype was observed many times. The chain joins TRBV5-1 to TRBJ1-2; 10 nucleotides agree with TRBD1. The germline CDR1 and CDR2 sequences are SGHRS and YFSETQ. The CDR3 is 14 amino acids. After removal of 3 bases from V and 7 bases from J, the junction contained 6 bases not matched to a gene. CDR3 protein: CASSSGTGEFGYTF. The DNA of the CDR3 is TGCGCCAGCAGCTCAGGGACAGGGGAATTTGGCTACACCTTC.

This clonotype is classed as medium-sized. The genes are TRBV4-1 and TRBJ1-1; D ambiguous. The CDR3 runs to 12 residues. V dropped 2 bases and J dropped 4 bases, with 5 bases sitting between them. The germline V gene has CDR1 MGHRA and CDR2 YSYEKL. CDR3: CASSQLSTEAFF. DNA of the CDR3: TGCGCCAGCAGCCAACTATCCACTGAAGCTTTCTTT.

This clonotype is labeled as medium-sized (0.01 to 0.1%). This chain links TRBV7-9 with TRBJ1-4; the D gene is possibly TRBD1 (5 bases). Germline CDR1 SEHNR, CDR2 FQNEAQ (reference sequence). The CDR3 is 14 residues long. V was clipped by 1 base and J by 8 bases, with 11 bases between them. CDR3 sequence (DNA): TGTGCCAGCAGCTTAGTAGGGGCGAGCGAAAAACTGTTTTTT. Translating it yields CASSLVGASEKLFF. Full variable domain (rest looked up from reference TRBV7-9 and TRBJ1-4): DTGVSQNPRHKITKRGQNVTFRCDPISEHNRLYWYRQTLGQGPEFLTYFQNEAQLEKSRLLSDRFSAERPKGSFSTLEIQRTEQGDSAMYLCASSLVGASEKLFFGSGTQLSVL.

This clonotype was detected ten times or more. The V and J genes are TRBV3-1 and TRBJ1-5; D ambiguous. The germline V gene encodes CDR1 LGHDT and CDR2 YNNKEL (reference sequence). This CDR3 region has 14 residues. V gave up 5 bases and J gave up 6 bases, with 14 bases separating them. CDR3 loop: CASSLRRWGQPQHF. In nucleotides, the CDR3 is TGTGCCAGCAGCTTACGGCGGTGGGGTCAGCCCCAGCATTTT. The whole variable domain, filled in from reference TRBV3-1 and TRBJ1-5, reads DTAVSQTPKYLVTQMGNDKSIKCEQNLGHDTMYWYKQDSKKFLKIMFSYNNKELIINETVPNRFSPKSPDKAHLNLHINSLELGDSAVYFCASSLRRWGQPQHFGDGTRLSIL.

This clonotype is categorized as medium-sized (0.01 to 0.1%). The rearrangement joins TRBV3-1 to TRBJ2-1; D remains ambiguous. With 4 bases removed from V and 13 bases from J, the gap between germline ends came to 17 bases. Germline CDR1 LGHDT, CDR2 YNNKEL (reference sequence). The CDR3 spans 13 residues. CDR3 nucleotides: TGTGCCAGCAGCCCCGAATCGGACCGGTCTCAGTTCTTC. It encodes CASSPESDRSQFF.

The chain has TRBV5-5 and TRBJ1-5, with 7 bases that match TRBD1. Unmatched junction bases numbered 3, after V lost 0 bases and J lost 3 bases. CDR3 length: 15 amino acids. Germline values: CDR1 SGHKS, CDR2 YYEKEE (reference sequence). The CDR3 DNA sequence: TGTGCCAGCAGCTTGGGTACAGGGGCCAATCAGCCCCAGCATTTT. Its protein product is CASSLGTGANQPQHF. The complete variable domain, with remaining parts taken from reference TRBV5-5 and TRBJ1-5, reads DAGVTQSPTHLIKTRGQQVTLRCSPISGHKSVSWYQQVLGQGPQFIFQYYEKEERGRGNFPDRFSARQFPNYSSELNVNALLLGDSALYLCASSLGTGANQPQHFGDGTRLSIL.

This clonotype was recorded many times. V gene TRBV20-1 combines with J gene TRBJ1-2, with 8 nucleotides matching TRBD1. The length of the CDR3 is 12 residues. The V segment lost 6 bases and the J segment 4 bases; nucleotides outside the gene matches: 4. Germline values: CDR1 DFQATT, CDR2 SNEGSKA (reference sequence). CDR3 sequence reads: CSARGPSYGYTF. CDR3 coding DNA: TGCAGTGCCAGGGGGCCCTCCTATGGCTACACCTTC.

In its sample, this clonotype is medium-sized (0.01 to 0.1%). This chain joins TRBV12-3 or TRBV12-4 and TRBJ2-1; 12 positions match TRBD2. CDR3 length equals 18 residues. Trimming removed 3 bases from V and 0 bases from J; junction bases left unmatched: 6. CDR3 in DNA: TGTGCCAGCAGTTTCAGGACTAGCGGGGACAGCTCCTACAATGAGCAGTTCTTC. The encoded protein is CASSFRTSGDSSYNEQFF.

This clonotype was recorded at least ten times. The V call is TRBV20-1, the J call TRBJ2-3, with D possibly being TRBD2 (5 bases). Germline V gene data show CDR1 as DFQATT and CDR2 as SNEGSKA (reference sequence). V was pared by 0 bases and J by 1 base, with 11 bases between. The CDR3 runs 15 residues. In DNA, the CDR3 is TGCAGTGCTAGAGACCCCGTCGGGGGCACAGATACGCAGTATTTT. It codes for CSARDPVGGTDTQYF.

In its sample, this clonotype ranks as medium-sized. The chain carries TRBV3-1 and TRBJ2-5, with TRBD2 as a possible D gene (6 bases). V was shortened by 1 base and J by 5 bases, with 17 bases between the two germline ends. Germline values: CDR1 LGHDT, CDR2 YNNKEL (reference sequence). CDR3 length: 16 residues. The CDR3 bases are TGTGCCAGCAGCCAAGGGGTAGCGGACTTCCCGGAGACCCAGTACTTC. Amino acid sequence: CASSQGVADFPETQYF.

This clonotype was recorded many times. This rearrangement joins TRBV7-8 to TRBJ1-6; 7 positions agree with TRBD1. J gave up 7 bases and V 6 bases, and 9 bases lay outside the gene matches. The CDR3 is made up of 15 amino acids. Germline V gene sequence: CDR1 SGHVS, CDR2 FQNEAQ. DNA of the CDR3: TGTGCCAGCAGTTCAGACAGGGCTGGAAATTCACCCCTCCACTTT. Translated: CASSSDRAGNSPLHF.

This clonotype came up many times. The chain uses TRBV20-1 and TRBJ2-7; D is possibly TRBD1 (6 bases). V was shortened by 0 bases and J by 2 bases, with 8 bases between the two germline ends. This CDR3 is 13 amino acids long. Germline values: CDR1 DFQATT, CDR2 SNEGSKA (reference sequence). CDR3 residues: CSARDYRAYEQYF. CDR3 nucleotides: TGCAGTGCTAGAGATTACAGGGCCTACGAGCAGTACTTC.